This T cell receptor (beta chain) was recorded in a study of cytomegalovirus exposure and HLA in healthy donors. Across the study: Researchers previously reported finding roughly 120 million unique TCR beta sequences from roughly 200 million T cells. General observations from the study: One later analysis reportedly identified an Asian-associated ancestry cluster that showed fewer N-insertions than the approximately 710-donor mean.

13 Jbeta primers and 60 Vbeta primers were used for the PCR. The method was immunoSEQ multiplex PCR; TCRdb's version includes in-frame clones alone and lacks a portion of them. The table has just over 95,000 clones, less than 80% seen once. V lost 4 bases and J 4 bases, leaving 11 bases between the germline ends. Germline V gives CDR1 SNHLY, CDR2 FYNNEI. The CDR3 consists of 14 residues. With respect to this clone: Its antigen is as yet unknown.

This sequence was found in a woman in her thirties or forties in good health and CMV-seropositive. The sequencing sample was made of PBMCs. The chain combines TRBV2 with TRBJ2-1; D may be TRBD2 (6 bases). The CDR3 region has the DNA TGTGCCAGCAGTGCCGGGACTCGTTACAATGAGCAGTTCTTC. It codes for CASSAGTRYNEQFF. The full variable domain, rest sourced from reference TRBV2 and TRBJ2-1, is EPEVTQTPSHQVTQMGQEVILRCVPISNHLYFYWYRQILGQKVEFLVSFYNNEISEKSEIFDDQFSVERPDGSNFTLKIRSTKLEDSAMYFCASSAGTRYNEQFFGPGTRLTVL.